The TCR beta chain described here comes from a study of cytomegalovirus exposure and HLA in healthy donors. The CDR3 extends over 15 amino acids. From germline, CDR1 is MNHEY and CDR2 SMNVEV (reference sequence). The V and J ends lost 8 bases and 2 bases respectively, with 17 bases between them. Generated by immunoSEQ multiplex PCR, the TCRdb table keeps only in-frame clones and is missing some. This table has 200,000 to 300,000 clones, approximately 83% appearing once. The chain carries TRBV27 and TRBJ2-3, with D possibly TRBD2 on 5 matching bases. Sequenced: PBMCs. The sequence came from a woman in her 30s in good health and CMV-seropositive. CDR3 residues: CASLRAGDPTDTQYF. CDR3 in DNA: TGTGCCAGCCTGAGGGCCGGAGACCCCACAGATACGCAGTATTTT.